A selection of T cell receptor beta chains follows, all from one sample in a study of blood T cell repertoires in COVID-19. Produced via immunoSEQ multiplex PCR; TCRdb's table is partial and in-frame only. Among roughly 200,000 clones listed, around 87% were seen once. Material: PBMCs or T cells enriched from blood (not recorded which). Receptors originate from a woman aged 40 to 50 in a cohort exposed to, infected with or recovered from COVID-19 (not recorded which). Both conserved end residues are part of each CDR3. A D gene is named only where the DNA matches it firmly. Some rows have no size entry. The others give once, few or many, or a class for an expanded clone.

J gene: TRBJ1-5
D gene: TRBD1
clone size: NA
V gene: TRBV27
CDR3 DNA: TGTGCCAGCAGTCCTTTAGACAGGGGCAATCAGCCCCAGCATTTT
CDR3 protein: CASSPLDRGNQPQHF

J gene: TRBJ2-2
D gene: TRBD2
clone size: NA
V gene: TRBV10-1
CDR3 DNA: TGCGCCAGCAGTGAGTCGGACGGTAGCGGGAGGACCGGGGAGCTGTTTTTT
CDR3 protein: CASSESDGSGRTGELFF

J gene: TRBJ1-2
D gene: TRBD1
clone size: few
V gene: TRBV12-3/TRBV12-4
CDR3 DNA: TGTGCCAGCAGTTTCGGGACAGTCTATGGCTACACCTTC
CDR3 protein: CASSFGTVYGYTF

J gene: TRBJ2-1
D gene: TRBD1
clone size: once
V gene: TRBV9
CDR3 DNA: TGTGCCAGCAGCGTAGGAACAGGGGGACGGAATGAGCAGTTCTTC
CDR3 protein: CASSVGTGGRNEQFF

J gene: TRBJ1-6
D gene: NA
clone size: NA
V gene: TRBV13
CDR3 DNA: TGTGCCAGCAGCTTAGGCAGGGTATCAAATTCACCCCTCCACTTT
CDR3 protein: CASSLGRVSNSPLHF

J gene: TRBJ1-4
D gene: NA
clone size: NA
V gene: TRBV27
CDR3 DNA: TGTGCCAGCAGTTTATTACCTATAGGGGGTGAAAAACTGTTTTTT
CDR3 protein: CASSLLPIGGEKLFF

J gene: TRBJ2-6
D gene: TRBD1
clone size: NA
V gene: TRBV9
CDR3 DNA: TGTGCCAGCAGCGGGGGACAGGGGAGCTCTGGGGCCAACGTCCTGACTTTC
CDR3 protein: CASSGGQGSSGANVLTF

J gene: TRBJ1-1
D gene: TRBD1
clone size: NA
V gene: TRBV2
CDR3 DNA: TGTGCCAGCAGCGATACAAACAGGGGCGGCCGCGAAGCTTTCTTT
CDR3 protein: CASSDTNRGGREAFF

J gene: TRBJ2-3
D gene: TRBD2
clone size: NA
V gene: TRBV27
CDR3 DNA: TGTGCCAGCAGTTCCGGGACTAGCGGCACAGATACGCAGTATTTT
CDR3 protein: CASSSGTSGTDTQYF

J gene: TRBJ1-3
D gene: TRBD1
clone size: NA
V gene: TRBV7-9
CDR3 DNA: TGTGCCAGCAGCTCCACCGCAGGGGGCGCGTTGGGGAACACCATATATTTT
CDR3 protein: CASSSTAGGALGNTIYF

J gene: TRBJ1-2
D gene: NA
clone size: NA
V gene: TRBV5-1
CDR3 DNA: TGCGCCAGCAGCCCGGGCGCCGGGAATTATGGCTACACCTTC
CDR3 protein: CASSPGAGNYGYTF

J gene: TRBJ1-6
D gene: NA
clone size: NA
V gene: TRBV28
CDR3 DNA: TGTGCCAGCAGTTTATTGGCAACCGTTAATTCACCCCTCCACTTT
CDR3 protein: CASSLLATVNSPLHF

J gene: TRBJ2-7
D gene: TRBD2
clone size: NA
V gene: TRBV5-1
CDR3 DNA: TGCGCCAGCAGCTTGCCCCCCTTAGCGGGGGCCTACGAGCAGTACTTC
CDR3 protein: CASSLPPLAGAYEQYF

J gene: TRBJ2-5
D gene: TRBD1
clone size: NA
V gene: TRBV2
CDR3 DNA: TGTGCCAGCAGCCGTGAGACAGGGGGTGCAGAGACCCAGTACTTC
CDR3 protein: CASSRETGGAETQYF

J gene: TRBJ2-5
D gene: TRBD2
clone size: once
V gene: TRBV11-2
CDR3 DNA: TGTGCCAGCAGCTACGGGACTAGCGGGGGTGAGACCCAGTACTTC
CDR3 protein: CASSYGTSGGETQYF

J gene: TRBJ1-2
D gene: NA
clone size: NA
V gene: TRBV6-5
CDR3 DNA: TGTGCCAGCAGTCCTAATTGGACGGGAGGCTACACCTTC
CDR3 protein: CASSPNWTGGYTF

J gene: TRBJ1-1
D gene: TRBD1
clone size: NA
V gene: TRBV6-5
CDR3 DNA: TGTGCCAGCAGCCCAAGGACAGGGGGTACTGAAGCTTTCTTT
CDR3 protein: CASSPRTGGTEAFF

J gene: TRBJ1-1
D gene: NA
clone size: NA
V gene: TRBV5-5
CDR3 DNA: TGTGCCAGCAGCTTCAAGAACACTGAAGCTTTCTTT
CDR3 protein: CASSFKNTEAFF

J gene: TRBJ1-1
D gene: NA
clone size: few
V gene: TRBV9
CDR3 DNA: TGTGCCAGCAGCGCACAGGACACTGAAGCTTTCTTT
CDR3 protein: CASSAQDTEAFF

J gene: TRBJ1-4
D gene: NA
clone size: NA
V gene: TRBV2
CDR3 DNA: TGTGCCAGCAGAACCGGGACAAGGAATGAAAAACTGTTTTTT
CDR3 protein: CASRTGTRNEKLFF

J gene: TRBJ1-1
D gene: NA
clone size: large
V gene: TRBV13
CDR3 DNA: TGTGCCAGCAGCGTCTCGCAGGGAAAGATCACTGAAGCTTTCTTT
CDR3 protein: CASSVSQGKITEAFF

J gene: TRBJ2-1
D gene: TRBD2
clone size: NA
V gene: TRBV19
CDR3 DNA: TGTGCCAGTAGTATAGGACTAGCCCCCAATGAGCAGTTCTTC
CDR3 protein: CASSIGLAPNEQFF

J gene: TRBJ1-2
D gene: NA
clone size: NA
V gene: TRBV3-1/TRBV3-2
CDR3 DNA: TGTGCCAGCAGCCAAGTTGGGACATCAAATGGCTACACCTTC
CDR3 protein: CASSQVGTSNGYTF

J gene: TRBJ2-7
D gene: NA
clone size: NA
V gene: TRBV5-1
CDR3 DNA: TGCGCCAGCAGCTTGGGGGCAGGTAATACCTACGAGCAGTACTTC
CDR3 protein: CASSLGAGNTYEQYF

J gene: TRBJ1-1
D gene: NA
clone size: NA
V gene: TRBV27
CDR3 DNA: TGTGCCAGCGCCCCAGTCGTAGCCCGAGGGAGCACTGAAGCTTTCTTT
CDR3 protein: CASAPVVARGSTEAFF

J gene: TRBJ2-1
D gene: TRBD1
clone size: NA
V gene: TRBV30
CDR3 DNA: TGTGCCTGGAGTGTATCAACAGGGGGATATGAGCAGTTCTTC
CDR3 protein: CAWSVSTGGYEQFF

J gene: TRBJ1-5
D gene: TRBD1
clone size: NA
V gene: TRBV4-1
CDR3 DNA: TGCGCCAGCAGCCCCACCGAGGACAGGACCTATAGCAATCAGCCCCAGCATTTT
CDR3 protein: CASSPTEDRTYSNQPQHF

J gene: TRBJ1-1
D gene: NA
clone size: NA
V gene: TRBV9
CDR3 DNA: TGTGCCAGCAGCGTAGGAGGCACTGAAGCTTTCTTT
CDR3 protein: CASSVGGTEAFF

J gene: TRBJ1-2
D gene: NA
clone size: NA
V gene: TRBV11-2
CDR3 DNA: TGTGCCAGCAGCTTCAGGGCAGGCTACACCTTC
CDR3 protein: CASSFRAGYTF

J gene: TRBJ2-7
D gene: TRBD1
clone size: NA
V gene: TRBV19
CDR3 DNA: TGTGCCAGTAGTAGACAGGGTGCACTCTACGAGCAGTACTTC
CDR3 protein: CASSRQGALYEQYF

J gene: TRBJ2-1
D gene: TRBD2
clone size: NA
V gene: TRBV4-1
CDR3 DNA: TGCGCCAGCAGCCAAGAGGGCCTAGCGGGGGGCTATGAGCAGTTCTTC
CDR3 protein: CASSQEGLAGGYEQFF

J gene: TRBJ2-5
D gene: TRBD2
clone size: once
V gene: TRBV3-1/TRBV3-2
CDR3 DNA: TGTGCCAGCAGCAACCTCTGGCGGGGGGGCTTCGAAGTGAAGACCCAGTACTTC
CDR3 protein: CASSNLWRGGFEVKTQYF

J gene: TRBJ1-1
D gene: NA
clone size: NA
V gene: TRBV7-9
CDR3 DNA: TGTGCCAGCAGCCCCCCGGACAGAAAAACCATGAACACTGAAGCTTTCTTT
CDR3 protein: CASSPPDRKTMNTEAFF

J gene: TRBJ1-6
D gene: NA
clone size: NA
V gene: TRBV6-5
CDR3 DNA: TGTGCCACCCAATCGCAAGGCCACTACAATTCACCCCTCCACTTT
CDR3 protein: CATQSQGHYNSPLHF

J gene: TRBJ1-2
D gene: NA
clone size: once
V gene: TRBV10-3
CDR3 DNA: TGTGCCATCAGTACTTCCGCTGACGGAGGCTATGGCTACACCTTC
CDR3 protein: CAISTSADGGYGYTF

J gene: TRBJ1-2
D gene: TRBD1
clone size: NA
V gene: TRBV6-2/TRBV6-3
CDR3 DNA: TGTGCCAGCAGCCCCCGACAGGGGGCGAGGAAGGGCTACACCTTC
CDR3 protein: CASSPRQGARKGYTF

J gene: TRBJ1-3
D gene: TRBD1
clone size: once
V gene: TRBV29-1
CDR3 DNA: TGCAGCGTTGAAGATGGTTACAGGGGACCTCGGGGAAACACCATATATTTT
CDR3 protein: CSVEDGYRGPRGNTIYF

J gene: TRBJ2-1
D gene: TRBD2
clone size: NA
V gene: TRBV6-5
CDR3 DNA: TGTGCCAGCAGTTTGCTAGCGGGAGCGGCCTACAATGAGCAGTTCTTC
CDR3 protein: CASSLLAGAAYNEQFF

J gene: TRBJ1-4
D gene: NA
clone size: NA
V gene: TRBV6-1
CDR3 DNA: TGTGCCAGCAGTGAAGGGACATATGTCGGTGAAAAACTGTTTTTT
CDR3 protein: CASSEGTYVGEKLFF

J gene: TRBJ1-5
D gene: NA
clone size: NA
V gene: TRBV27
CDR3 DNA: TGTGCCAGCGGCCTTTATAGCAATCAGCCCCAGCATTTT
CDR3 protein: CASGLYSNQPQHF